This T cell receptor (beta chain) was captured by sequencing in a study of OX40 agonist ivuxolimab in advanced cancers. Across the whole study: Three individuals attained partial responses, comprising one hepatocellular carcinoma case and two cutaneous melanoma cases. Study-level results: Average numbers of expanded clones were greater in CD8+ T cells than in CD4+. The study observed clonal expansion of CD4+ and CD8+ blood T cells by week 6 at 0.1 to 3.0 mg/kg. Partial responders dosed at 0.1-3.0 mg/kg displayed clonal expansion ranking among the lowest.

The CDR3 extends over 13 amino acids. Looked up from germline, CDR1 is MNHEY and CDR2 is SVGAGI. Trimming removed 2 bases at V and 6 bases at J, with 10 bases between. TCRdb's copy holds only in-frame clones and misses some; the assay was immunoSEQ multiplex PCR. The repertoire includes more than 100,000 clones, about nine tenths of them detected once, and less than 1.1% sits in the top ten. A remark on this clone: Its cognate antigen is unknown.

V and J are TRBV6-5 and TRBJ1-1; D remains ambiguous. The source of this sequence is an adult with an advanced solid tumor such as melanoma, head and neck, liver or kidney cancer. Sequencing used CD4+ or CD8+ T cells sorted from blood, obtained in a trial of the OX40 agonist ivuxolimab. As DNA, the CDR3 is TGTGCCAGCAGTTACGTGGTCAAATCTGAAGCTTTCTTT. Protein: CASSYVVKSEAFF.